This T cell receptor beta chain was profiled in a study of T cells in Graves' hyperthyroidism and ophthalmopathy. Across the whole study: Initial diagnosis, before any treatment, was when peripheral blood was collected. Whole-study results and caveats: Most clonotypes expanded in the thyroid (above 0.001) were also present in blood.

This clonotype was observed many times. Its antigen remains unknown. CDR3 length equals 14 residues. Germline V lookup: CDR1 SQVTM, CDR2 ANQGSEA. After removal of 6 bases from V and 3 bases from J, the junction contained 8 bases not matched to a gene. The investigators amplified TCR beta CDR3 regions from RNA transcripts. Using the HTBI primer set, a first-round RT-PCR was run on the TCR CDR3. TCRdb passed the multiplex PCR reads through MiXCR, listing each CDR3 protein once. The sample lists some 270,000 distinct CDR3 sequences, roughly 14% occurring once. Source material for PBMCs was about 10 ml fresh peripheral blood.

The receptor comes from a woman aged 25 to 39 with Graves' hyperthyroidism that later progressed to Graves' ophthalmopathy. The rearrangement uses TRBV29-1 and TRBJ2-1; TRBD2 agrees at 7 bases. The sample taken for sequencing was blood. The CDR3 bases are TGCAGCGTCTCGACTGGCGGGAGCTACAATGAGCAGTTCTTC. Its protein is CSVSTGGSYNEQFF.